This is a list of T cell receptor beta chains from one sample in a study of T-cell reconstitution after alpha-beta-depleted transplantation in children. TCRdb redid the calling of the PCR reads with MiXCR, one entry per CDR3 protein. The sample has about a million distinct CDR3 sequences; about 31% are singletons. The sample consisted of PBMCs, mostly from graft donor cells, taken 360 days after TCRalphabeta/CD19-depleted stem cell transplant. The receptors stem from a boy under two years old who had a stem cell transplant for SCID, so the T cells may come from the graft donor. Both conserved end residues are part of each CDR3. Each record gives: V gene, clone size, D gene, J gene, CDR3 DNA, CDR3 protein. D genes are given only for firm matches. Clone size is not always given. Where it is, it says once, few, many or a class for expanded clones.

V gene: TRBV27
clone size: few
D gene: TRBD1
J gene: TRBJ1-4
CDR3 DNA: TGTGCCAGCAGGCGGACAGGGGGAGGTGAAAAACTGTTTTTT
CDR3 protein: CASRRTGGGEKLFF

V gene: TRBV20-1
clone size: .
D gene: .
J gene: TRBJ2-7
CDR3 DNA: TGCAGTGCTAGAGATCTGTTCCCCTACGAGCAGTACTTC
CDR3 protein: CSARDLFPYEQYF

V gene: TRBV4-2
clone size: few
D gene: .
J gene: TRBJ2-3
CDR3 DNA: TGTGCCAGCAGCCCCGGACTAACCACAGATACGCAGTATTTT
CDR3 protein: CASSPGLTTDTQYF

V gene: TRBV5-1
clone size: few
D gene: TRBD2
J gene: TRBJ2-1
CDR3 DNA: TGCGCCAGCAGCTTGGAGGCGACTAGCGCCTACCGGCACTTCGATGAGCAGTTCTTC
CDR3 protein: CASSLEATSAYRHFDEQFF

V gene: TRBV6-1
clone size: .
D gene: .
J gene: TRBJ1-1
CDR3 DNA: TGTGCCAGCACTCCCACTATCGCGACAGCGAACACTGAAGCTTTCTTT
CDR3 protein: CASTPTIATANTEAFF

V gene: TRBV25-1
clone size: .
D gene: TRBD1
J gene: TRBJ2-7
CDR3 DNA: TGTGCCAGCAGTGAGTCCGGGACAGGGGCCTACGAGCAGTACTTC
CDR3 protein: CASSESGTGAYEQYF

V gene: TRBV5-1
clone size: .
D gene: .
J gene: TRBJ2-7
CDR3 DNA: TGCGCCAGCAGCTTGGCCCGGGATTCGAACGAGCAGTACTTC
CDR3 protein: CASSLARDSNEQYF

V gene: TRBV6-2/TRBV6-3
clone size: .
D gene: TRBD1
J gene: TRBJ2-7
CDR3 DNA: TGTGCCACCTCGGGACAGGGCCGGGAGCAGTACTTC
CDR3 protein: CATSGQGREQYF

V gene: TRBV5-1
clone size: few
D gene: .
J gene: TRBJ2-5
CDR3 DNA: TGCGCCAGCAGCCCCTGGAGGGGGGGACAAGAGACCCAGTACTTC
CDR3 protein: CASSPWRGGQETQYF

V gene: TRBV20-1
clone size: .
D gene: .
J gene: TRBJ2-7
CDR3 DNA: TGCAGTGCTAGAGGGGAGCTGGAGCCCTACGAGCAGTACTTC
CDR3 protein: CSARGELEPYEQYF

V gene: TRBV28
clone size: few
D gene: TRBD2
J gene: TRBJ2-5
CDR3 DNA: TGTGCCAGCACCCAAGCGGGGGGGTCTATTTCTTTCGAGACCCAGTACTTC
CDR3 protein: CASTQAGGSISFETQYF

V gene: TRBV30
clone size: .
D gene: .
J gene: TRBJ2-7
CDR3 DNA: TGTGCCTGGAATAAGGCTGTCCTCTCCTACGAGCAGTACTTC
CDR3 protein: CAWNKAVLSYEQYF

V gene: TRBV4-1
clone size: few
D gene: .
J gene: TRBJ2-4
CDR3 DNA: TGCGCCAGCAGCTCATTGGGACTAGCCAAAAACATTCAGTACTTC
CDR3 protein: CASSSLGLAKNIQYF

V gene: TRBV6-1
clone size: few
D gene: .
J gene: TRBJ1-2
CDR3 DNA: TGTGCCAGCAGCGGGGCGCATTATGGCTACACCTTC
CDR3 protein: CASSGAHYGYTF

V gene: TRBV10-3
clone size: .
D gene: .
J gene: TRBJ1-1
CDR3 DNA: TGTGCCATCAGTGATGGCCAGGTACTCATGAACACTGAAGCTTTCTTT
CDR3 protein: CAISDGQVLMNTEAFF

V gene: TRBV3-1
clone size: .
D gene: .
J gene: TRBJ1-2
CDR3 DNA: TGTGCCAGCAGCCTCAGCCCGGGGGCGGAAGGCTACACCTTC
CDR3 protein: CASSLSPGAEGYTF

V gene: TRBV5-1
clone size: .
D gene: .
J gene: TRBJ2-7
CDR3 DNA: TGCGCCAGCAGCTTGCCCCAGGGAGGGGGCTACGAGCAGTACTTC
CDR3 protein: CASSLPQGGGYEQYF

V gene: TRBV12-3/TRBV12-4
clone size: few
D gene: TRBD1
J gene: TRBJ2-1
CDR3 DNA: TGTGCCAGCAGTTTGGACAGGGTAGCAGACGATGAGCAGTTCTTC
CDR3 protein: CASSLDRVADDEQFF

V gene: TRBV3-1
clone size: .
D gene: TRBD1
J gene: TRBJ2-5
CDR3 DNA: TGTGCCAGCAGCCAAGATACCCCAGGGGGCCGGGAGACCCAGTACTTC
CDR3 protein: CASSQDTPGGRETQYF

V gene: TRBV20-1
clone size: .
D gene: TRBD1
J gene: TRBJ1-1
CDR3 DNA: TGCAGTGCTAGGATCCGGGACAGCCTAGAAGCTTTCTTT
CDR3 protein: CSARIRDSLEAFF

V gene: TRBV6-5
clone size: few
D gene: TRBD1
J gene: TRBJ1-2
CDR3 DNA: TGTGCCAGCAGTTCCTTCCCCGGGACAGAGGACCCTTACTTCTATGGCTACACCTTC
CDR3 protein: CASSSFPGTEDPYFYGYTF

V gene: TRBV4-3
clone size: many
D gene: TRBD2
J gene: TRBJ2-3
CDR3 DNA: TGCGCCAGCAGCCAAGAGCCGGGGGGACCCCTTAGCACAGATACGCAGTATTTT
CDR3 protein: CASSQEPGGPLSTDTQYF

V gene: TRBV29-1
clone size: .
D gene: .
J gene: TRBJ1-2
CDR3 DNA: TGCAGCGTTGGAGGTAGTGGCTACACCTTC
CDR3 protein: CSVGGSGYTF

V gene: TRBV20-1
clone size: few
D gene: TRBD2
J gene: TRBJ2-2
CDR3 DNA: TGCAGTGCACCACGCGGGGGGGCGAACACCGGGGAGCTGTTTTTT
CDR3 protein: CSAPRGGANTGELFF

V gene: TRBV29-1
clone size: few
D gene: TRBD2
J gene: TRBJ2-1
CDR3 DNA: TGCAGCGTTCTGGGACTAGCGGGTGAGCAGTTCTTC
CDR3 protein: CSVLGLAGEQFF

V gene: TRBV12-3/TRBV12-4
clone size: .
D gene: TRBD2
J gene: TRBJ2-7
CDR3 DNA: TGTGCCAGCAGTAGCGGGGGGGCTCTGAGGGAGCAGTACTTC
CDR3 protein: CASSSGGALREQYF

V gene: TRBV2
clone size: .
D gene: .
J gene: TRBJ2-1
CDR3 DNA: TGTGCCAGCAGCACACCTACAGTATGGGGGACCTCCTACAATGAGCAGTTCTTC
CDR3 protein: CASSTPTVWGTSYNEQFF